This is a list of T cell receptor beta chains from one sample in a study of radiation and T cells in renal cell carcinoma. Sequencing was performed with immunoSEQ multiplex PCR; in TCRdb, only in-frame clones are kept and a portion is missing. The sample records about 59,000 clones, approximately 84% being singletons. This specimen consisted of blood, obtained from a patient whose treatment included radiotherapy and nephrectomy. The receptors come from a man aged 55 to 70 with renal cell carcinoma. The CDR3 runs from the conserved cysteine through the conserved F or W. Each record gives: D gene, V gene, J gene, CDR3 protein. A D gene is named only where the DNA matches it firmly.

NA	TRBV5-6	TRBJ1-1	CASSQDYTEAFF
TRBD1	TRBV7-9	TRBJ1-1	CASSTGQGSTEAFF
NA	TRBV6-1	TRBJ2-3	CASSESRVSTDTQYF
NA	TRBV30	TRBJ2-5	CAVFPGPLGAQYF
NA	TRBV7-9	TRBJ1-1	CASSLRPTEAFF
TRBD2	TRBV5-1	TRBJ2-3	CASSRGVGGGSDTQYF
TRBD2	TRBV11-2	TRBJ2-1	CASSPLGTSGREGEQFF
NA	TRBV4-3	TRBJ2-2	CASSQHSGFLKVLAGELFF
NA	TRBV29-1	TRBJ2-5	CSVSPRGHKEETQYF
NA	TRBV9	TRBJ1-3	CASSVIPSGNTIYF
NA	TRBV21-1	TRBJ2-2	CASSHPKGTSGRDTGELFF
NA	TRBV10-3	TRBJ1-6	CAISESWGDNSPLHF
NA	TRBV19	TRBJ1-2	CASTGSGLHHGYTF
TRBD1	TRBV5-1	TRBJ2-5	CASSVTGQQSETQYF
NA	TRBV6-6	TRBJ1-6	CASSSRGVLGDSPLHF
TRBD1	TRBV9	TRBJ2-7	CASSVEGTGDYEQYF
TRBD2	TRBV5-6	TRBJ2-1	CASSSLTSGGAYYNEQFF
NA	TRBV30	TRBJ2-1	CALTGSGDEQFF
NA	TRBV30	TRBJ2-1	CAWSRQGSNNEQFF
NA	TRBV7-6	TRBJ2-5	CASSFGSGGPQETQYF
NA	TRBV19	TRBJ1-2	CASKWRDTAGGYTF
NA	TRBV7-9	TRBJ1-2	CASSPNLRSGSYGYTF
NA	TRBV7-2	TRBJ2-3	CASSLGFGHTDTQYF
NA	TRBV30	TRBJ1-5	CAWSPYGQRGNQPQHF
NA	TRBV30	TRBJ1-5	CAWSIGPLGSQPQHF